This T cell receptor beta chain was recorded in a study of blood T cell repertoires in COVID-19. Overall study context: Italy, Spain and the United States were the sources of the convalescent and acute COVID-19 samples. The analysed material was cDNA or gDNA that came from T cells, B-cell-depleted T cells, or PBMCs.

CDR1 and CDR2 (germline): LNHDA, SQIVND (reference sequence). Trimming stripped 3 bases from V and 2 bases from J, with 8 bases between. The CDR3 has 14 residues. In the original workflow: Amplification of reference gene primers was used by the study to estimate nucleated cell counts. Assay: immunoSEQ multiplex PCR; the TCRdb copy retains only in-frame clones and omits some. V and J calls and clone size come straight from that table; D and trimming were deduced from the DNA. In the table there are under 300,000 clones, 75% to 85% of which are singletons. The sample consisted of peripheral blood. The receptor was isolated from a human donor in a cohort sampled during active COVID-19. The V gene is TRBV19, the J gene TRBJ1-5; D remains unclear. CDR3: CASSIGVGNQPQHF. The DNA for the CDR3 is TGTGCCAGTAGTATCGGGGTCGGCAATCAGCCCCAGCATTTT.